The 14 T cell receptor beta chains below come from one sample, sequenced in a study of T cell repertoires in cytomegalovirus infection. From the reads, TCRdb called clonotypes with MiXCR, one entry per CDR3 protein. The sample contains under 200,000 distinct CDR3 sequences, 8% to 10% of which appear only once. The sequencing input was PBMCs. These receptors were taken from a human donor in good health (CMV status not recorded). Some clones in this sample may be carry-over from other donors' samples.

V usage is TRBV6-2 or TRBV6-3 and J usage is TRBJ1-1; D is perhaps TRBD1 (5 bases). Germline-derived CDR1 and CDR2 are MNHEY and SVGEGT. The ends were cut back, 0 bases at V and 6 bases at J, with 8 bases in the middle. The CDR3 is made up of 13 amino acids. In nucleotides, the CDR3 is TGTGCCAGCAGTTACTCGATGACAGCTGAAGCTTTCTTT. This gives the protein CASSYSMTAEAFF.

The table lists this clonotype with many counts. This rearrangement joins TRBV7-2 to TRBJ2-5; 7 bases are shared with TRBD2. The CDR3 is made up of 14 amino acids. Germline CDR1 is SGHTA and CDR2 is FQGNSA. V shed 3 bases and J 3 bases; nucleotides not matched to a gene: 4. The CDR3 region is CASSLGGGKETQYF. DNA for the CDR3: TGTGCCAGCAGCTTGGGCGGGGGAAAAGAGACCCAGTACTTC.

Turning to this clonotype: One base away lies a much larger clone, so this may be a sequencing read error. CDR3 amino acids: CASSEVGSFYGYTF. In DNA, the CDR3 is TGCGCCAGCAGTGAGGTGGGGTCCTTCTATGGCTACACCTTC. The V and J genes are TRBV10-2 and TRBJ1-2; D unresolved. Trimming pared 2 bases from V and 4 bases from J, leaving 11 bases between. Germline V lookup: CDR1 WSHSY, CDR2 SAAADI. CDR3 length: 14 amino acids.

This clonotype was seen only a few times. CDR3 sequence: CASSNPPGGYTF. DNA for the CDR3: TGTGCCAGCAGCAACCCCCCCGGTGGCTACACCTTC. This chain connects TRBV6-2 or TRBV6-3 to TRBJ1-2; D ambiguous. Trimming took off 6 bases at V and 7 bases at J, with 12 bases between the two ends. CDR1 is MNHEY, CDR2 SVGEGT, per germline. The CDR3 contains 12 residues.

V is TRBV28 and J is TRBJ2-3, with unresolved D. V lost 4 bases and J lost 10, with 12 bases in between. The CDR3 spans 12 residues. The germline V gene has CDR1 MDHEN and CDR2 SYDVKM. CDR3 nucleotide sequence: TGTGCCAGCAGTTCACTCCCCGACGCGCAGTATTTT. It is translated as CASSSLPDAQYF.

As to this clonotype: A read error may explain this, as a much larger clone is one base away. Here the CDR3 omits its conserved ending phenylalanine or tryptophan, so a read error is the likely source. The rearrangement uses TRBV5-6 and TRBJ1-1; D ambiguous. This CDR3 region has 11 residues. CDR1 and CDR2 from the germline V gene are SGHDT and YYEEEE. Trimming left V 6 bases short and J 1 base short, with 4 bases between. The CDR3, as DNA: TGTGCCAGCAACAAGAACACTGAAGCTTTCGTT. It codes for CASNKNTEAFV.

This clonotype was detected ten times or more. The chain carries TRBV27 and TRBJ2-3, with D perhaps assigned TRBD1 or TRBD2 (6 bases each). In germline, CDR1 is MNHEY, CDR2 SMNVEV (reference sequence). The CDR3 sequence is 15 residues long. The germline V and J ends were trimmed by 7 bases and 2 bases, with 16 bases remaining between them. Written as DNA, the CDR3 is TGTGCCAGCACCACAAGGGGGGCCTACACAGATACGCAGTATTTT. Its protein is CASTTRGAYTDTQYF.

The rearrangement links TRBV6-2 or TRBV6-3 to TRBJ2-7; 8 bases align to TRBD1. With V trimmed by 6 bases and J by 9 bases, 4 bases remained unmatched. The CDR3 is 11 amino acids. In germline, CDR1 is MNHEY, CDR2 SVGEGT. The DNA of the CDR3 is TGTGCCAGCAGCTACGGGACAGGGCAGTACTTC. It translates to CASSYGTGQYF.

This clonotype has just a few counts. The chain recombines TRBV28 with TRBJ1-5; D is ambiguous. The germline CDR1 and CDR2 sequences are MDHEN and SYDVKM. Trimming stripped 4 bases from V and 0 bases from J, with 7 bases between. The CDR3 is made up of 14 amino acids. Here the CDR3 reads CASSSRLSNQPQHF. The CDR3 DNA follows: TGTGCCAGCAGTTCGAGACTTAGCAATCAGCCCCAGCATTTT.

This clonotype was seen at least ten times. The chain is built from TRBV7-2 and TRBJ2-2, with 8 positions matching TRBD2. Unmatched junction bases numbered 8, after V lost 4 bases and J lost 1 base. Germline values: CDR1 SGHTA, CDR2 FQGNSA. The CDR3 extends over 17 amino acids. CDR3 loop: CASSSQKTSVNTGELFF. The CDR3 DNA reads TGTGCCAGCAGCTCTCAAAAGACTAGCGTGAACACCGGGGAGCTGTTTTTT.

This clonotype was observed many times. V and J are TRBV7-9 and TRBJ1-1; D possibly corresponds to TRBD1 (6 bases). Trimming stripped 9 bases from V and 2 bases from J, with 13 bases between. CDR1 and CDR2 (germline): SEHNR, FQNEAQ (reference sequence). The CDR3 contains 13 residues. CDR3 coding DNA: TGTGCCAGTCGGGACAAGCTTAACACTGAAGCTTTCTTT. It is translated as CASRDKLNTEAFF.

This clonotype was picked up many times. The CDR3 reads CASSELSGPNEKLFF. CDR3 coding DNA: TGTGCCAGCAGTGAATTGTCGGGTCCTAATGAAAAACTGTTTTTT. The genes are TRBV2 and TRBJ1-4; D unresolved. Trimming took off 2 bases at V and 3 bases at J, with 10 bases between the two ends. The CDR3 length is 15 residues. Germline V gene lookup returns CDR1 SNHLY and CDR2 FYNNEI.

This clonotype has just a few counts. The chain links TRBV29-1 to TRBJ1-1; perhaps TRBD1 as D (5 bases). Germline CDR1 SQVTM, CDR2 ANQGSEA. Trimming stripped 5 bases from V and 0 bases from J, with 10 bases between. The CDR3 is made up of 13 amino acids. DNA for the CDR3: TGCAGCGTTACGGGGGAAATGAACACTGAAGCTTTCTTT. Encoded protein: CSVTGEMNTEAFF. Full variable domain (missing parts from reference TRBV29-1 and TRBJ1-1): SAVISQKPSRDICQRGTSLTIQCQVDSQVTMMFWYRQQPGQSLTLIATANQGSEATYESGFVIDKFPISRPNLTFSTLTVSNMSPEDSSIYLCSVTGEMNTEAFFGQGTRLTVV.

This clonotype has at least ten counts. This chain links TRBV12-3 or TRBV12-4 with TRBJ1-1; 7 bases map to TRBD1. The CDR3 contains 14 residues. J was trimmed by 4 bases and V by 3 bases; bases with no gene match: 5. The CDR3 DNA follows: TGTGCCAGCAGTTTCTCCGGGACAGCCACTGAAGCTTTCTTT. It specifies CASSFSGTATEAFF.